These 13 T cell receptor beta chains were all obtained from the same sample, sequenced in a study of spatial heterogeneity in lung cancer. General study points: Mutation counts in tumors were tracked by counts of expanded intratumoral alpha and beta TCRs.

Time point in this sample: sample taken at primary tumor resection. MiXCR was run by TCRdb on the 5' RACE reads, yielding one entry per CDR3 protein. This table has thousands of distinct CDR3 sequences, under 14% appearing once. Their antigens are not known. The sequenced sample was lung tumor tissue, obtained at surgery. The receptor source for this set is a male donor with early-stage non-small cell lung cancer.

This clonotype was found a few times. Here the CDR3 DNA reads TGTGCCAGCAAGGGACCGAATAACAATCAGCCCCAGCATTTT. Protein product: CASKGPNNNQPQHF. This sequence joins TRBV6-2 or TRBV6-3 and TRBJ1-5; D is possibly TRBD1 (5 bases). Germline lookup yields CDR1 MNHEY and CDR2 SVGEGT. Trimming shortened V by 7 bases and J by 3 bases, and 13 bases separated the two germline ends. CDR3 length: 14 residues.

The chain links TRBV29-1 to TRBJ1-1; D gene ambiguous. Between the trimmed V and J ends, which lost 3 bases and 11 bases, there was a span of 16 bases. Germline lookup yields CDR1 SQVTM and CDR2 ANQGSEA. The CDR3 runs 12 residues. The CDR3 DNA is TGCAGCGTTGATGGCACTGCGGGGTACGCTTTCTTT. This sequence encodes CSVDGTAGYAFF.

The chain joins TRBV18 to TRBJ2-5; 8 bases align to TRBD2. J gave up 4 bases and V 4 bases, and 2 bases lay outside the gene matches. Germline-derived CDR1 and CDR2 are KGHSH and LQKENI. This CDR3 comprises 13 residues. This CDR3 reads CASSRSGVETQYF. Here the CDR3 DNA reads TGTGCCAGCTCACGTAGCGGGGTAGAGACCCAGTACTTC. Filled out from reference TRBV18 and TRBJ2-5, the complete variable domain reads NAGVMQNPRHLVRRRGQEARLRCSPMKGHSHVYWYRQLPEEGLKFMVYLQKENIIDESGMPKERFSAEFPKEGPSILRIQQVVRGDSAAYFCASSRSGVETQYFGPGTRLLVL.

This clonotype was picked up a small number of times. Without the conserved terminal phenylalanine or tryptophan, this CDR3 likely stems from a read error. The chain joins TRBV7-2 to TRBJ1-5, with a possible D match to TRBD1 (6 bases). Trimming stripped 1 base from V and 1 base from J, with 8 bases between. The CDR3 runs 15 residues. From germline, CDR1 is SGHTA and CDR2 FQGNSA. The CDR3 spells CASSLGRGSNQPQHS. The CDR3 DNA is TGTGCCAGCAGCTTAGGGAGGGGGAGCAATCAGCCCCAGCATTCT.

The chain combines TRBV5-4 with TRBJ2-5; D is ambiguous. CDR1 SGHNT and CDR2 YYREEE come from the germline V gene (reference sequence). This CDR3 has 15 amino acids. Between the trimmed V and J ends, which lost 4 bases and 4 bases, there was a span of 17 bases. CDR3 in amino acids: CASSAGPLYGETQYF. In DNA, the CDR3 is TGTGCCAGCAGCGCTGGACCGCTTTACGGAGAGACCCAGTACTTC.

The rearrangement uses TRBV10-3 and TRBJ2-2; no definite D call. In germline, CDR1 is ENHRY, CDR2 SYGVKD. This CDR3 has 14 amino acids. V lost 6 bases, J lost 3 bases, and 11 bases lay in between. This CDR3 is CAIRESGDTGELFF. The CDR3 DNA reads as TGTGCCATCAGGGAATCTGGGGACACCGGGGAGCTGTTTTTT.

The rearrangement links TRBV28 to TRBJ1-5, with D possibly TRBD1 on 5 matching bases. The CDR3 consists of 13 residues. Per the germline V gene, CDR1 is MDHEN and CDR2 is SYDVKM. With 10 bases removed from V and 3 bases from J, the gap between germline ends came to 13 bases. CDR3 sequence reads: CATQGDLNQPQHF. For the CDR3, the DNA is TGTGCCACCCAAGGGGACCTCAATCAGCCCCAGCATTTT. Full variable domain (remainder filled in from reference TRBV28 and TRBJ1-5): DVKVTQSSRYLVKRTGEKVFLECVQDMDHENMFWYRQDPGLGLRLIYFSYDVKMKEKGDIPEGYSVSREKKERFSLILESASTNQTSMYLCATQGDLNQPQHFGDGTRLSIL.

J is TRBJ1-5 and V is TRBV15, with 7 bases identical to TRBD1. The CDR3 has 15 amino acids. Per germline, CDR1 LNHNV and CDR2 YYDKDF (reference sequence). The V gene end was trimmed by 4 bases and the J gene end by 2 bases; junction bases not matched to a gene: 5. In nucleotides, the CDR3 is TGTGCCACCAGCACCGAAACAGGGGGCAATCAGCCCCAGCATTTT. It codes for CATSTETGGNQPQHF.

This clonotype has only a few counts. The genes are TRBV6-1 and TRBJ1-5; tentatively, D is TRBD1 (5 bases). This CDR3 region has 13 residues. V shed 6 bases and J shed 3 bases, with 9 bases lying between them. Germline loops: CDR1 MNHNS, CDR2 SASEGT. The CDR3 nucleotides are TGTGCCAGCAGACAGGTTAACAATCAGCCCCAGCATTTT. Translating gives CASRQVNNQPQHF.

This clonotype has a handful of counts. This chain connects TRBV5-6 to TRBJ2-3; D is perhaps TRBD1 (8 bases). Between the trimmed V and J ends, which lost 4 bases and 2 bases, there was a span of 17 bases. CDR1 and CDR2 (germline): SGHDT, YYEEEE. The CDR3 has 16 amino acids. The CDR3 nucleotides are TGTGCCAGCAGCCAGGGGGCTAGCGGTTACACAGATACGCAGTATTTT. Residues: CASSQGASGYTDTQYF.

This clonotype appeared a few times. Here the CDR3 reads CAWRLAGGGNEQFF. The CDR3 region has the DNA TGTGCCTGGCGACTAGCGGGAGGGGGAAATGAGCAGTTCTTC. The chain carries TRBV30 and TRBJ2-1; 14 bases are shared with TRBD2. After removal of 5 bases from V and 7 bases from J, the junction contained 4 bases not matched to a gene. The CDR3 totals 14 residues. Per germline, CDR1 GTSNPN and CDR2 SVGIG (reference sequence).

This clonotype is termed medium-sized. The chain links TRBV7-8 to TRBJ2-7; 8 bases match TRBD1. Germline loops: CDR1 SGHVS, CDR2 FQNEAQ. Trimming cost V 4 bases and J 6 bases; bases outside gene matches: 8. This CDR3 has 14 residues. The CDR3 nucleotides are TGTGCCAGCAGCTCCTGGACAGGGCCCCTCGAGCAGTACGTC. Amino acid sequence: CASSSWTGPLEQYV.

This clonotype is classed as medium-sized (0.01 to 0.1%). The rearrangement uses TRBV6-2 or TRBV6-3 and TRBJ2-3; D is uncertain. Germline values: CDR1 MNHEY, CDR2 SVGEGT. The CDR3 extends over 14 amino acids. V was pared by 6 bases and J by 1 base, with 11 bases between. CDR3 coding DNA: TGTGCCAGCAGGAAAGCGTCGCGCACAGATACGCAGTATTTT. Protein product: CASRKASRTDTQYF.